Presented here are 8 T cell receptor beta chains from one specimen sequenced in a study of blood T cell repertoires in COVID-19. Libraries were prepared by immunoSEQ multiplex PCR; TCRdb keeps only in-frame clonotypes and omits some of them. The data contain a few hundred thousand clones, over 85% of them singletons. The sample was peripheral blood. The source of these receptors is a woman aged 30 to 39 with COVID-19, enrolled during active disease.

The chain couples TRBV5-8 to TRBJ1-2; TRBD1 is a possible D gene (5 bases). The CDR3 loop spans 15 amino acids. The germline CDR1 and CDR2 sequences are SGHTS and YDEGEE. Trimming cost V 1 base and J 3 bases, with 13 bases left between them. The CDR3 DNA reads TGTGCCAGCAGCTTGTCCCGGGGGTCGCACTATGGCTACACCTTC. Amino acids: CASSLSRGSHYGYTF.

The V gene is TRBV2, the J gene TRBJ2-1; 8 bases align to TRBD1. Trimming removed 8 bases from V and 7 bases from J; junction bases left unmatched: 7. Germline V lookup: CDR1 SNHLY, CDR2 FYNNEI. The CDR3 extends over 13 amino acids. The DNA for the CDR3 is TGTGCCAGCCTGGGACAGGAGGGAAATGAGCAGTTCTTC. Translated: CASLGQEGNEQFF.

The V call is TRBV19, the J call TRBJ2-5; possible D gene TRBD2, 6 bases. V lost 7 bases, J lost 1 base, and 19 bases lay in between. Germline CDR1 LNHDA, CDR2 SQIVND (reference sequence). This CDR3 has 16 amino acids. This CDR3 is CASNVGGPFTQETQYF. In nucleotides, the CDR3 is TGTGCCAGTAACGTCGGGGGACCCTTTACCCAAGAGACCCAGTACTTC. Full variable domain (remainder filled in from reference TRBV19 and TRBJ2-5): DGGITQSPKYLFRKEGQNVTLSCEQNLNHDAMYWYRQDPGQGLRLIYYSQIVNDFQKGDIAEGYSVSREKKESFPLTVTSAQKNPTAFYLCASNVGGPFTQETQYFGPGTRLLVL.

The V call is TRBV14, the J call TRBJ1-2; 8 bases align to TRBD1. This CDR3 contains 15 residues. After removal of 4 bases from V and 7 bases from J, the junction contained 11 bases not matched to a gene. Germline assignment: CDR1 SGHDN and CDR2 FVKESK. The CDR3 region is CASSRVPGQDRGYTF. CDR3 coding DNA: TGTGCCAGCAGCCGCGTTCCGGGACAGGATCGTGGCTACACCTTC.

The chain couples TRBV2 to TRBJ1-4; no clear D. Per germline, CDR1 SNHLY and CDR2 FYNNEI. Trimming removed 0 bases from V and 10 bases from J, with 9 bases in between. The CDR3 runs 13 residues. For the CDR3, the DNA is TGTGCCAGCAGTGAAGCGCGGGAGGGAAAACTGTTTTTT. It encodes CASSEAREGKLFF. The variable domain in full, with the rest retrieved from reference TRBV2 and TRBJ1-4, is EPEVTQTPSHQVTQMGQEVILRCVPISNHLYFYWYRQILGQKVEFLVSFYNNEISEKSEIFDDQFSVERPDGSNFTLKIRSTKLEDSAMYFCASSEAREGKLFFGSGTQLSVL.

The V gene is TRBV6-5, the J gene TRBJ1-2; TRBD1 aligns across 8 bases. Germline V CDR1 and CDR2: MNHEY, SVGAGI. V shed 2 bases and J 2 bases; nucleotides not matched to a gene: 7. CDR3 length: 16 residues. DNA of the CDR3: TGTGCCAGCAGTTACGGGGACAGGATGGGAAACTATGGCTACACCTTC. The encoded protein is CASSYGDRMGNYGYTF.

The chain has TRBV7-7 and TRBJ1-3; the D gene is possibly TRBD1 (6 bases). Germline V gene data show CDR1 as SSHAT and CDR2 as FNYEAQ (reference sequence). V was pared by 4 bases and J by 2 bases, with 6 bases between. CDR3 length: 13 residues. As DNA, the CDR3 is TGTGCCAGCAGCTCAGGGGCTGGAAACACCATATATTTT. Its protein is CASSSGAGNTIYF. Together with reference TRBV7-7 and TRBJ1-3, the CDR3 gives the full variable domain: GAGVSQSPRYKVTKRGQDVTLRCDPISSHATLYWYQQALGQGPEFLTYFNYEAQPDKSGLPSDRFSAERPEGSISTLTIQRTEQRDSAMYRCASSSGAGNTIYFGEGSWLTVV.

The chain links TRBV5-4 to TRBJ2-1; D is ambiguous. Trimming left V 2 bases short and J 0 bases short, with 6 bases between. CDR1 is SGHNT, CDR2 YYREEE, per germline (reference sequence). The CDR3 has 14 residues. CDR3 sequence reads: CASSFASSYNEQFF. The CDR3 DNA follows: TGTGCCAGCAGCTTCGCGAGCTCCTACAATGAGCAGTTCTTC. The whole variable domain, filled in from reference TRBV5-4 and TRBJ2-1, reads ETGVTQSPTHLIKTRGQQVTLRCSSQSGHNTVSWYQQALGQGPQFIFQYYREEENGRGNFPPRFSGLQFPNYSSELNVNALELDDSALYLCASSFASSYNEQFFGPGTRLTVL.